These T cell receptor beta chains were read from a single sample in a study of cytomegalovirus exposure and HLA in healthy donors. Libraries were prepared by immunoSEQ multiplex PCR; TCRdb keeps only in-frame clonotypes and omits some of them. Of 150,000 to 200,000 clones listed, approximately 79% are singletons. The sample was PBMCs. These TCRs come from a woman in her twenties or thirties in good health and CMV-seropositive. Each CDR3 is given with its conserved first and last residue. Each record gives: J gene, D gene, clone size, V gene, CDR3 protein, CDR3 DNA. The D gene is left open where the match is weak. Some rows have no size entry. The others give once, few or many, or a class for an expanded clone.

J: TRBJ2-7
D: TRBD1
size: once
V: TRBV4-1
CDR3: CASSPLTGVKVGEQYF
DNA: TGCGCCAGCAGCCCATTGACAGGGGTTAAAGTAGGCGAGCAGTACTTC

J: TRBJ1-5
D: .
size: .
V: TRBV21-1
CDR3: CASSKGNGQGLGQPQHF
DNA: TGTGCCAGCAGCAAAGGCAATGGGCAGGGGCTAGGTCAGCCCCAGCATTTT

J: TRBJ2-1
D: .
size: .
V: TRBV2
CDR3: CASRENNEQFF
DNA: TGTGCCAGCAGGGAGAACAATGAGCAGTTCTTC

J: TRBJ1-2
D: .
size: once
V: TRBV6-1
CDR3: CASSALSGTNGYTF
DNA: TGTGCCAGCAGTGCCTTGTCCGGGACTAATGGCTACACCTTC

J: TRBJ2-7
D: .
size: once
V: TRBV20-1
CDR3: CSVTSVAEQYF
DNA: TGCAGTGTGACTTCCGTGGCAGAGCAGTACTTC

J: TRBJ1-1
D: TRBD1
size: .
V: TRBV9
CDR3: CASSAYTPGGTEAFF
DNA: TGTGCCAGCAGCGCCTACACCCCAGGGGGCACTGAAGCTTTCTTT

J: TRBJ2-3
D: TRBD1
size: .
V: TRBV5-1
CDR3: CASSLQPGQGSDTQYF
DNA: TGCGCCAGCAGCTTACAACCCGGACAGGGTTCGGATACGCAGTATTTT

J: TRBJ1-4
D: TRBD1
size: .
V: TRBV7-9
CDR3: CASSLAGQGEEKLFF
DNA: TGTGCCAGCAGCTTAGCCGGACAGGGGGAAGAAAAACTGTTTTTT

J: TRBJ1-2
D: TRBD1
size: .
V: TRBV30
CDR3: CAWSDRGNGYTF
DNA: TGTGCCTGGAGCGACAGGGGGAATGGCTACACCTTC

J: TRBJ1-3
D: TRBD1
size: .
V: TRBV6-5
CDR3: CASSKDRGNTIYF
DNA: TGTGCCAGCAGCAAGGACAGGGGAAACACCATATATTTT

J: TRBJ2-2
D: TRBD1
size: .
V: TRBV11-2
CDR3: CASSLQGAIGELFF
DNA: TGTGCCAGCAGCTTACAGGGGGCGATCGGGGAGCTGTTTTTT

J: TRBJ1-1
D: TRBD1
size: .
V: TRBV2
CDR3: CASISVQTGGSEAFF
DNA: TGTGCCAGCATTTCCGTACAGACAGGGGGCTCTGAAGCTTTCTTT

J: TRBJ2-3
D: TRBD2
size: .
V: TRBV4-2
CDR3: CASSQENPSGGVDTQYF
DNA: TGTGCCAGCAGCCAAGAAAACCCCAGCGGGGGGGTAGATACGCAGTATTTT

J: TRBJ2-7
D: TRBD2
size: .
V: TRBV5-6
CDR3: CASSPQTSGVTYEQYF
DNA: TGTGCCAGCAGCCCCCAGACTAGCGGGGTTACCTACGAGCAGTACTTC

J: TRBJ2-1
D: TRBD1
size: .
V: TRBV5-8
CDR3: CASSLMGQHQLFF
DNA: TGTGCCAGCAGCTTGATGGGACAGCACCAGTTGTTCTTC

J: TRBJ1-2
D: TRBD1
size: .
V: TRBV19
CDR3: CASSVDRGPGSVVYGYTF
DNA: TGTGCCAGTAGTGTGGACAGGGGGCCGGGATCTGTCGTCTATGGCTACACCTTC

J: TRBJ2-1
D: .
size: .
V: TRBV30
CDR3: CAQNLGGSYNEQFF
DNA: TGTGCCCAAAACCTGGGGGGTTCCTACAATGAGCAGTTCTTC

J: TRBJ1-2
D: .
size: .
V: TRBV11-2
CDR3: CASSLEAYGYTF
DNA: TGTGCCAGCAGCTTAGAGGCCTATGGCTACACCTTC

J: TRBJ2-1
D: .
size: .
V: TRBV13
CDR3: CASSPQGLRGNEQFF
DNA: TGTGCCAGCAGCCCGCAGGGGCTACGTGGGAATGAGCAGTTCTTC

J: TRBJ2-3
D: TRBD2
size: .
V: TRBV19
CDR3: CASSIGTSSTDTQYF
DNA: TGTGCCAGTAGTATCGGGACTAGCAGCACAGATACGCAGTATTTT

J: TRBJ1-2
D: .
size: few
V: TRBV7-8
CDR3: CASSLWEGRGGGYTF
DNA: TGTGCCAGCAGCTTATGGGAGGGGCGGGGAGGAGGCTACACCTTC

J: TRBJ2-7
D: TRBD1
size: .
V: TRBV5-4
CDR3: CASSLATSGTGAVYEQYF
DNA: TGTGCCAGCAGCTTGGCTACTTCCGGGACAGGGGCCGTCTACGAGCAGTACTTC

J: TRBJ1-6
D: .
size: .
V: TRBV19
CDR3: CASSISDIPRVYNSPLHF
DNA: TGTGCCAGTAGTATTTCGGATATCCCGCGGGTTTATAATTCACCCCTCCACTTT

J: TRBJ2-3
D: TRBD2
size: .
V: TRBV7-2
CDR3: CASNLAGALLDTQYF
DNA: TGTGCCAGCAACCTAGCGGGGGCCTTGCTGGATACGCAGTATTTT

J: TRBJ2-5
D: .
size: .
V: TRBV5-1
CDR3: CASGEEETQYF
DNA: TGCGCCAGCGGGGAGGAAGAGACCCAGTACTTC

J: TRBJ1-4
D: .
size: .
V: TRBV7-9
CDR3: CASSLLGRGTEKLFF
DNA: TGTGCCAGCAGCTTACTAGGTCGGGGGACGGAAAAACTGTTTTTT

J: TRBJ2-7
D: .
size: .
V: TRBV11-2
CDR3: CASSLDPGVREQYF
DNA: TGTGCCAGCAGCTTAGACCCAGGGGTAAGAGAGCAGTACTTC

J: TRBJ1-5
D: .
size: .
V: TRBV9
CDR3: CASSVGDYSNQPQHF
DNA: TGTGCCAGCAGCGTAGGGGACTATAGCAATCAGCCCCAGCATTTT

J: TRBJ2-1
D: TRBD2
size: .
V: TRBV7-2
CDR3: CASSLGTSYWSNEQFF
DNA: TGTGCCAGCAGCCTAGGGACTAGCTATTGGTCCAATGAGCAGTTCTTC

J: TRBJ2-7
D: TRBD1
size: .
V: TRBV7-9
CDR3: CASTLDRVGVEQYF
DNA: TGTGCCAGCACCCTCGACAGGGTGGGTGTCGAGCAGTACTTC

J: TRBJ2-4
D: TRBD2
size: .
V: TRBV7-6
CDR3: CASSPRGGDIQYF
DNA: TGTGCCAGCAGCCCCCGGGGGGGAGACATTCAGTACTTC

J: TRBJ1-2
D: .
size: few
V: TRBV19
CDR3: CASIASAETPNYGYTF
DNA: TGTGCCAGTATTGCATCGGCAGAGACTCCGAACTATGGCTACACCTTC

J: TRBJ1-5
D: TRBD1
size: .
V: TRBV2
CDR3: CASSAGTVNQPQHF
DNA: TGTGCCAGCAGTGCCGGGACAGTCAATCAGCCCCAGCATTTT

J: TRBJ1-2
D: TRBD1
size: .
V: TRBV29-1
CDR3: CSVNKGAFGYTF
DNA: TGCAGCGTTAATAAGGGGGCCTTTGGCTACACCTTC

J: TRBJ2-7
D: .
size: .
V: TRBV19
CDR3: CASSIRQASYEQYF
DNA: TGTGCCAGTAGTATTCGACAGGCCTCCTACGAGCAGTACTTC

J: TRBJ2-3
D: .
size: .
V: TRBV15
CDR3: CATSRGGGRGTDTQYF
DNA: TGTGCCACCAGCAGGGGAGGGGGGCGCGGCACAGATACGCAGTATTTT

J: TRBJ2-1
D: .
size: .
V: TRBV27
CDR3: CASSSRLVRAYNEQFF
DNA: TGTGCCAGCAGTTCACGACTAGTTCGGGCCTACAATGAGCAGTTCTTC

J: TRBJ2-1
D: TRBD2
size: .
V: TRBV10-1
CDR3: CAFGGLAGAWAYNEQFF
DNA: TGCGCCTTCGGCGGGCTAGCGGGAGCCTGGGCCTACAATGAGCAGTTCTTC

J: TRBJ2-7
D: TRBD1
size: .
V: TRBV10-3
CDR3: CAISEEGTGAIEQYF
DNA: TGTGCCATCAGTGAAGAGGGGACAGGGGCAATCGAGCAGTACTTC

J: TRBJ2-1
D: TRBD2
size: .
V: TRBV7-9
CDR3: CASQLGTIHEQFF
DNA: TGTGCCAGCCAACTAGGGACTATCCATGAGCAGTTCTTC

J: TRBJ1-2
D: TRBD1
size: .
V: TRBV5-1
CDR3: CASSPGTGDGPGYTF
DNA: TGCGCCAGCAGCCCCGGGACAGGGGACGGCCCTGGCTACACCTTC

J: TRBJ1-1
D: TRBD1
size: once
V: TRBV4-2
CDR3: CASSGRQGTEAFF
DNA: TGTGCCAGCAGCGGGCGACAGGGGACTGAAGCTTTCTTT

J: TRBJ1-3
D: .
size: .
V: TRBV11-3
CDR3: CASSLGGPSSGNTIYF
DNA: TGTGCCAGCAGCTTAGGTGGGCCCAGCTCTGGAAACACCATATATTTT

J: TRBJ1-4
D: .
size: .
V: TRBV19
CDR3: CASSMRVEEKLFF
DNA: TGTGCCAGTAGTATGAGGGTCGAGGAAAAACTGTTTTTT

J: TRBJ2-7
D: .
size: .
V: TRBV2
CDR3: CASGGHYEQYF
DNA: TGTGCCAGCGGCGGACACTACGAGCAGTACTTC

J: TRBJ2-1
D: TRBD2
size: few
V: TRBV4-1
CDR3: CASSQAAGTSVNEQFF
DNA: TGCGCCAGCAGCCAAGCTGCCGGGACTAGCGTCAATGAGCAGTTCTTC

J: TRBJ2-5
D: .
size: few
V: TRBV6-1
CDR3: CASSAGGQSEETQYF
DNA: TGTGCCAGCAGCGCCGGCGGGCAGAGCGAAGAGACCCAGTACTTC

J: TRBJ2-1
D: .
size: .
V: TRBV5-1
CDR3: CASSSLARNNEQFF
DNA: TGCGCCAGCAGCTCCCTAGCGCGGAACAATGAGCAGTTCTTC

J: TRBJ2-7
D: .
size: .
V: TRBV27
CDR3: CASSLKGSWEQYF
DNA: TGTGCCAGCAGTTTAAAGGGGTCTTGGGAGCAGTACTTC

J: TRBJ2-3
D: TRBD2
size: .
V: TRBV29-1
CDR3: CSVDSSTGRGDTQYF
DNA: TGCAGCGTTGATTCTAGTACGGGGAGGGGAGATACGCAGTATTTT

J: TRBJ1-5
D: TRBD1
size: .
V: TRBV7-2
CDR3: CASSLTGGQPQHF
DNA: TGTGCCAGCAGCCTTACAGGGGGGCAGCCCCAGCATTTT

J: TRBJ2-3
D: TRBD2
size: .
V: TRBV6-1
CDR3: CASSGRPGLAGGISTQYF
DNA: TGTGCCAGCAGTGGCCGACCCGGACTAGCGGGGGGGATATCTACGCAGTATTTT

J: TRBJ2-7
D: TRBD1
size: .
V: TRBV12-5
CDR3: CASGLVGTGDEQYF
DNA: TGTGCTAGTGGTTTGGTAGGGACAGGGGACGAGCAGTACTTC

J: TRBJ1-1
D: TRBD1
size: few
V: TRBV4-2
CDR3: CASSKGGRVYAEAFF
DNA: TGTGCCAGCAGCAAAGGGGGCAGGGTATACGCTGAAGCTTTCTTT

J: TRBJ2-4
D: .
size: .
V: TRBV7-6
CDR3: CASSLKPGLQAKNIQYF
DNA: TGTGCCAGCAGCCTCAAGCCGGGACTCCAGGCCAAAAACATTCAGTACTTC

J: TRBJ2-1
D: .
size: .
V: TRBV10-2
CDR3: CASTTRQLANEQFF
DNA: TGCGCCAGCACCACCCGCCAATTGGCCAATGAGCAGTTCTTC

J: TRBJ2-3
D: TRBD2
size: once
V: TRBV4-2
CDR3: CASSLTSGVTDTQYF
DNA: TGTGCCAGCAGCCTCACTAGCGGGGTCACAGATACGCAGTATTTT